The T cell receptor beta chain under discussion was sequenced for a study of brain T cells in children with intractable seizures. Overall study results and limits: Only CDR3 sequence similarity suggested viral specificity, without known HCMV serostatus.

The data were produced by immunoSEQ multiplex PCR, yet TCRdb's version contains in-frame clones alone and is incomplete. The sample includes around 340,000 clones, roughly 92% seen only once; the top ten take 4.5% to 7%. The length of the CDR3 is 15 residues. V lost 2 bases to trimming and J lost 6 bases; unmatched junction nucleotides: 6. Germline CDR1 MNHEY, CDR2 SMNVEV (reference sequence). Notes on this clone: Its antigen is undetermined.

Time point of the sample: blood from clinic visit 5 months post-surgery; TSC patient then seizure free. Sequencing was limited to surgery cases with top T cell transcript signatures in brain tissue. Pre-surgery treatment included at least one anti-epileptic drug. The chain has TRBV27 and TRBJ1-2, with 10 positions matching TRBD1. The receptor's source is a boy under three years old with tuberous sclerosis and intractable seizures. This sample comprised peripheral blood, obtained about 5 months after surgery. DNA for the CDR3: TGTGCCAGCAGTTTACGGGGGGGGACAGGGGATGGCTACACCTTC. It encodes CASSLRGGTGDGYTF.